The 26 T cell receptor beta chains presented below share a single source sample, sequenced in a study of OX40 agonist ivuxolimab in advanced cancers. TCRdb's table, derived via immunoSEQ multiplex PCR, lists solely in-frame clones and lacks some. This sample has 49,000 or so clones, with around 85% found just once. Source: CD4+ or CD8+ T cells sorted from blood, taken in a trial of the OX40 agonist ivuxolimab. The receptors were sampled from an adult with an advanced solid tumor such as melanoma, head and neck, liver or kidney cancer.

In nucleotides, the CDR3 is TGTGCCAGCAGCGTAGGTAGGCAGTCGAACACTGAAGCTTTCTTT. It yields the protein CASSVGRQSNTEAFF. The chain recombines TRBV9 with TRBJ1-1; D is unclear. CDR1 and CDR2 (germline): SGDLS, YYNGEE. The CDR3 consists of 15 residues. V lost 0 bases and J 1 base, leaving 10 bases between the germline ends.

The gene calls are TRBV18 and TRBJ1-1, with 8 bases matching TRBD1. Trimming cost V 5 bases and J 5 bases; bases outside gene matches: 4. Germline V CDR1 and CDR2: KGHSH, LQKENI. The CDR3 totals 13 residues. The CDR3 region has the DNA TGTGCCAGCTCAACTAGACAGGGGACTGAAGCTTTCTTT. Protein: CASSTRQGTEAFF. Full variable domain (rest looked up from reference TRBV18 and TRBJ1-1): NAGVMQNPRHLVRRRGQEARLRCSPMKGHSHVYWYRQLPEEGLKFMVYLQKENIIDESGMPKERFSAEFPKEGPSILRIQQVVRGDSAAYFCASSTRQGTEAFFGQGTRLTVV.

The V call is TRBV19, the J call TRBJ1-2, with D unclear. The V and J ends lost 2 bases and 1 base respectively, with 5 bases between them. The germline CDR1 and CDR2 sequences are LNHDA and SQIVND (reference sequence). The length of the CDR3 is 13 residues. This chain's CDR3 is CASSIHRNYGYTF. The CDR3 coding sequence is TGTGCCAGTAGTATACACCGTAACTATGGCTACACCTTC.

This clone was observed once. The V and J genes are TRBV18 and TRBJ2-3; TRBD2 aligns across 8 bases. J lost 4 bases, V lost 0 bases, and 6 bases had no gene match. Germline V lookup: CDR1 KGHSH, CDR2 LQKENI. CDR3 size: 16 residues. CDR3 in amino acids: CASSPPSAGVADTQYF. Written as DNA, the CDR3 is TGTGCCAGCTCACCACCGTCAGCGGGAGTGGCAGATACGCAGTATTTT.

The chain recombines TRBV28 with TRBJ2-7; 13 positions match TRBD2. The CDR3 spans 15 residues. Unmatched junction bases numbered 7, after V lost 5 bases and J lost 6 bases. Looked up from germline, CDR1 is MDHEN and CDR2 is SYDVKM. CDR3 coding DNA: TGTGCCAGCAGTCAGGGGACTAGCGGGGACCGCGAGCAGTACTTC. Amino acids: CASSQGTSGDREQYF.

The V call is TRBV6-5, the J call TRBJ1-5; unclear D gene. Looked up from germline, CDR1 is MNHEY and CDR2 is SVGAGI. The CDR3 spans 14 residues. Trimming stripped 5 bases from V and 7 bases from J, with 15 bases between. The CDR3 loop is CASSNGPSPQPQHF. Here the CDR3 DNA reads TGTGCCAGCAGTAATGGTCCCTCCCCCCAGCCCCAGCATTTT.

There are a few counts of this clone. The chain has TRBV18 and TRBJ2-7; a possible D gene is TRBD1 (5 bases). Germline CDR1 and CDR2: KGHSH and LQKENI. The CDR3 has 12 amino acids. Between the trimmed V and J ends, which lost 6 bases and 4 bases, there was a span of 10 bases. The CDR3 protein is CASSAQGYEQYF. DNA of the CDR3: TGTGCCAGCTCGGCCCAGGGATACGAGCAGTACTTC.

The chain recombines TRBV11-2 with TRBJ2-1; D might be TRBD2 (6 bases). V lost 5 bases, J lost 3 bases, and 17 bases lay in between. CDR1 SGHAT and CDR2 FQNNGV come from the germline V gene. There are 16 residues in the CDR3. DNA of the CDR3: TGTGCCAGCAGCCCACGGGGGAGTTACGACTACAATGAGCAGTTCTTC. This translates into CASSPRGSYDYNEQFF. Full variable domain (rest looked up from reference TRBV11-2 and TRBJ2-1): EAGVAQSPRYKIIEKRQSVAFWCNPISGHATLYWYQQILGQGPKLLIQFQNNGVVDDSQLPKDRFSAERLKGVDSTLKIQPAKLEDSAVYLCASSPRGSYDYNEQFFGPGTRLTVL.

DNA for the CDR3: TGTGCCAGTAGCCGCTTTCCGGACACAGGCAATCAGCCCCAGCATTTT. Translation gives CASSRFPDTGNQPQHF. The rearrangement joins TRBV19 to TRBJ1-5, with D maybe TRBD1 (5 bases). V was shortened by 6 bases and J by 2 bases, with 17 bases between the two germline ends. CDR3 length: 16 amino acids. CDR1 and CDR2 from the germline V gene are LNHDA and SQIVND (reference sequence).

This clone was seen a few times. V is TRBV7-9 and J is TRBJ1-5, with D possibly matching TRBD1 (5 bases). This CDR3 contains 16 residues. CDR1 is SEHNR, CDR2 FQNEAQ, per germline (reference sequence). Trimming took 1 base from V and 1 from J, leaving 11 bases between them. The CDR3 loop reads CASSLDGGRSNQPQHF. CDR3 sequence (DNA): TGTGCCAGCAGCTTAGACGGGGGTAGGAGCAATCAGCCCCAGCATTTT.

This clone has just one count. The CDR3 protein is CASSRDYWGVSDTNQETQYF. As DNA, the CDR3 is TGTGCCAGCAGCCGAGACTACTGGGGTGTTAGCGATACAAACCAAGAGACCCAGTACTTC. The J gene is TRBJ2-5, the V gene TRBV4-2; D is perhaps TRBD2 (5 bases). This CDR3 spans 20 amino acids. Germline lookup yields CDR1 LGHNA and CDR2 YNFKEQ. The V gene lost 4 bases and the J gene lost 0 bases, with 27 bases spanning the gap.

This clone was seen once. The chain links TRBV6-5 to TRBJ2-1; no clear D. With 6 bases removed from V and 6 bases from J, the gap between germline ends came to 12 bases. Germline V gene sequence: CDR1 MNHEY, CDR2 SVGAGI. The CDR3 spans 13 residues. As DNA, the CDR3 is TGTGCCAGCAGCCGCAGGAAGCTCAATGAGCAGTTCTTC. Residues: CASSRRKLNEQFF.

This chain connects TRBV30 to TRBJ1-5; the D gene is possibly TRBD1 (6 bases). Trimming removed 2 bases from V and 0 bases from J, with 17 bases in between. CDR3 length equals 17 residues. Germline V gives CDR1 GTSNPN, CDR2 SVGIG (reference sequence). DNA of the CDR3: TGTGCCTGGAGTCCGGGCTTAGGGGGATATAGCAATCAGCCCCAGCATTTT. Amino acid sequence: CAWSPGLGGYSNQPQHF.

The chain couples TRBV12-5 to TRBJ2-3, with D perhaps matching TRBD2 (5 bases). CDR3 length: 14 amino acids. Per germline, CDR1 LGHNT and CDR2 FRNRAP. CDR3 DNA sequence: TGTGCCTCCACCGGGGTTTCTAGCACAGATACGCAGTATTTT. Encoded protein: CASTGVSSTDTQYF.

The V call is TRBV5-1, the J call TRBJ2-1; D might be TRBD2 (5 bases). The germline V gene encodes CDR1 SGHRS and CDR2 YFSETQ. Trimming removed 2 bases from V and 2 bases from J, with 11 bases in between. This CDR3 comprises 15 residues. For the CDR3, the DNA is TGCGCCAGCAGCTTAGGTGGGAGTACCTACAATGAGCAGTTCTTC. Encoded protein: CASSLGGSTYNEQFF.

This clone was seen once. The chain uses TRBV7-3 and TRBJ2-2; tentatively, D is TRBD2 (6 bases). Trimming stripped 1 base from V and 2 bases from J, with 11 bases between. The CDR3 loop spans 16 amino acids. CDR1 SGHTA and CDR2 FQGTGA come from the germline V gene. Here the CDR3 DNA reads TGTGCCAGCAGCTTAATGGGGGGACGCAACACCGGGGAGCTGTTTTTT. It yields the protein CASSLMGGRNTGELFF.

The chain joins TRBV6-4 to TRBJ2-2; 8 bases are shared with TRBD1. Germline CDR1 is MRHNA and CDR2 is SNTAGT. The junction had 3 bases not matched to a gene; V was cut back by 0 bases and J by 6 bases. The CDR3 sequence is 15 residues long. The CDR3 protein is CASSDSPQGAGELFF. The CDR3 coding sequence is TGTGCCAGCAGTGACTCGCCACAGGGGGCCGGGGAGCTGTTTTTT.

This chain uses TRBV28 with TRBJ1-5; 8 nucleotides match TRBD1. The CDR3 has 16 residues. After removal of 7 bases from V and 1 base from J, the junction contained 9 bases not matched to a gene. Per the germline V gene, CDR1 is MDHEN and CDR2 is SYDVKM. The CDR3 region is CASIPADRGSNQPQHF. CDR3 nucleotide sequence: TGTGCCAGCATTCCCGCAGACAGGGGAAGCAATCAGCCCCAGCATTTT.

The CDR3 nucleotides are TGTGCCAGCAGCTTACAGGGGCCTGGAAACATTCAGTACTTC. Encoded protein: CASSLQGPGNIQYF. The chain recombines TRBV7-9 with TRBJ2-4, with D tentatively TRBD1 (6 bases). Trimming stripped 2 bases from V and 6 bases from J, with 11 bases between. This CDR3 is built from 14 residues. The germline V gene has CDR1 SEHNR and CDR2 FQNEAQ (reference sequence).

The rearrangement joins TRBV5-4 to TRBJ2-5; the match to TRBD2 covers 15 bases. Germline loops: CDR1 SGHNT, CDR2 YYREEE (reference sequence). This CDR3 is built from 18 residues. J lost 0 bases, V lost 4 bases, and 7 bases had no gene match. The CDR3 DNA follows: TGTGCCAGCAGCAAAACCGGGACTAGCGGGAGGTACCAAGAGACCCAGTACTTC. Translation: CASSKTGTSGRYQETQYF.

The chain has TRBV6-1 and TRBJ2-3; perhaps TRBD1 as D (5 bases). This CDR3 is 14 amino acids long. Germline loops: CDR1 MNHNS, CDR2 SASEGT. The V end lost 10 bases, the J end lost 0 bases, and 14 bases lay between the germline ends. CDR3 amino acids: CATRRTLSTDTQYF. CDR3 in DNA: TGTGCCACCCGCCGGACACTTAGCACAGATACGCAGTATTTT.

J is TRBJ1-2 and V is TRBV28, with a weak D call TRBD1 (5 bases). The CDR3 totals 13 residues. From germline, CDR1 is MDHEN and CDR2 SYDVKM. Trimming took 3 bases from V and 12 from J, leaving 17 bases between them. The CDR3 here is CASSLSQGLRNTF. The CDR3 DNA sequence: TGTGCCAGCAGTTTGAGTCAGGGCCTAAGGAACACCTTC.

V and J are TRBV21-1 and TRBJ1-5. TRBV21-1 counts as a pseudogene. The CDR3 is made up of 18 amino acids. The CDR3 sequence is CASSKWWDRRDSNQPQHF. Here the CDR3 DNA reads TGTGCCAGCAGCAAATGGTGGGACCGAAGAGATAGCAATCAGCCCCAGCATTTT.

This clone was counted once. The chain uses TRBV9 and TRBJ1-6, with D unclear. The CDR3 extends over 13 amino acids. Germline V gene sequence: CDR1 SGDLS, CDR2 YYNGEE. Trimming shortened V by 0 bases and J by 8 bases, and 6 bases separated the two germline ends. This CDR3 is CASSVGWDSPLHF. The CDR3 region has the DNA TGTGCCAGCAGCGTAGGGTGGGATTCACCCCTCCACTTT.

V gene TRBV9 combines with J gene TRBJ1-6; D ambiguous. The CDR3 is made up of 17 amino acids. Looked up from germline, CDR1 is SGDLS and CDR2 is YYNGEE. V lost 0 bases, J lost 8 bases, and 18 bases lay in between. As DNA, the CDR3 is TGTGCCAGCAGCGTAGCCATCCAGCTCCGAGAGGATTCACCCCTCCACTTT. It encodes CASSVAIQLREDSPLHF. The full variable domain, rest sourced from reference TRBV9 and TRBJ1-6, is DSGVTQTPKHLITATGQRVTLRCSPRSGDLSVYWYQQSLDQGLQFLIQYYNGEERAKGNILERFSAQQFPDLHSELNLSSLELGDSALYFCASSVAIQLREDSPLHFGNGTRLTVT.

A remark on this clone: The junction departs from germline at one end; a sequencing error may be responsible. The chain uses TRBV7-9 and TRBJ2-2, with D possibly matching TRBD2 (7 bases). Germline CDR1 reads SEHNR; CDR2 reads FQNEAQ (reference sequence). The CDR3 contains 16 residues. This CDR3 is CASTLYAGAKTGELFF. CDR3 nucleotide sequence: TGTGCCAGCACCCTCTATGCGGGGGCGAAAACCGGGGAGCTGTTTTTT.